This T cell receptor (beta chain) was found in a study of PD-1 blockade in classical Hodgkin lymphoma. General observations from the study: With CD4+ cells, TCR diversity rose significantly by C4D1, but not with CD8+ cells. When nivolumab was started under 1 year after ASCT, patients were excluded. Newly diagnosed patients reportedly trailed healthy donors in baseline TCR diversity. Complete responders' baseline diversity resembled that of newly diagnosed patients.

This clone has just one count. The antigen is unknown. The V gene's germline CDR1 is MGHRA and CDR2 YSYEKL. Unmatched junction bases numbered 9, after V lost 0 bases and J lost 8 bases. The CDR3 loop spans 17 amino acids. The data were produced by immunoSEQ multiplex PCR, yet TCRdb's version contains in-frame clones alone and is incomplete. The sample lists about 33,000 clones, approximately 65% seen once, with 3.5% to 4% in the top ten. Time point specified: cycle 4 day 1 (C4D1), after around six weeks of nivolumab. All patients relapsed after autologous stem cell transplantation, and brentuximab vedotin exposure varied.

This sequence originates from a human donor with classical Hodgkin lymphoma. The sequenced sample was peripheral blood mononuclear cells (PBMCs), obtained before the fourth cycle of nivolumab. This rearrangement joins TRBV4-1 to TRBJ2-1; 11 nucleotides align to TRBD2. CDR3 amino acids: CASSQDRTSGSFYEQFF. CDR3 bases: TGCGCCAGCAGCCAAGATCGCACTAGCGGGAGTTTCTATGAGCAGTTCTTC.